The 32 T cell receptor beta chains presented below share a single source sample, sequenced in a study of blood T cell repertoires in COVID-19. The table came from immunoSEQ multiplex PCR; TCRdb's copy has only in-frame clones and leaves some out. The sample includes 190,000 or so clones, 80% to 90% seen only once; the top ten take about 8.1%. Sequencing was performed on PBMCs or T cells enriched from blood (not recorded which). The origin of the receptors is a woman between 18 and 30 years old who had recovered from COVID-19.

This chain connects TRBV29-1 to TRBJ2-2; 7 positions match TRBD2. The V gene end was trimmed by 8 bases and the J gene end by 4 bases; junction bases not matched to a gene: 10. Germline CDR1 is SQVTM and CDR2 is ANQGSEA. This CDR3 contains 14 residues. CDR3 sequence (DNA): TGCAGCTGCGTCGGCGGGAGTGTCACCGGGGAGCTGTTTTTT. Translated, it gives CSCVGGSVTGELFF.

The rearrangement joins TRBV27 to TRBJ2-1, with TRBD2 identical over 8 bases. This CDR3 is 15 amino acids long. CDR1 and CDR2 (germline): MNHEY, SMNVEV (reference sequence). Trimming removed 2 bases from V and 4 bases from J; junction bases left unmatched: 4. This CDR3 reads CASSLVGGVYNEQFF. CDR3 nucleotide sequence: TGTGCCAGCAGTTTAGTCGGGGGGGTTTACAATGAGCAGTTCTTC.

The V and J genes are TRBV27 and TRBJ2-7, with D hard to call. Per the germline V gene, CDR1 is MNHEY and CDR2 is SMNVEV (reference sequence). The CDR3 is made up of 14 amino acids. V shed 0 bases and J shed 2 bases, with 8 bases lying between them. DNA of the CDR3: TGTGCCAGCAGTTTATCGAGAACCCCCTACGAGCAGTACTTC. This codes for CASSLSRTPYEQYF.

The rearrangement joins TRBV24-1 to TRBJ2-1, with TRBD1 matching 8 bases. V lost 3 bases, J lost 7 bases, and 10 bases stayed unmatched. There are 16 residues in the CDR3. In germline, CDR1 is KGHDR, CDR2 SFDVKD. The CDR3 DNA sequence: TGTGCCACCAGTGATCCTAAGACAGGGGCGGGTAATGAGCAGTTCTTC. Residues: CATSDPKTGAGNEQFF.

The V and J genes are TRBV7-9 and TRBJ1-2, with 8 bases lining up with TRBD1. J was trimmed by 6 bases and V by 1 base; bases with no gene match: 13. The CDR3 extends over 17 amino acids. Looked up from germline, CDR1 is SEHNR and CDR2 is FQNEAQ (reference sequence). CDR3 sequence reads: CASSLGWQGASVDGYTF. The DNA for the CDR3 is TGTGCCAGCAGCTTAGGCTGGCAGGGGGCAAGTGTGGATGGCTACACCTTC.

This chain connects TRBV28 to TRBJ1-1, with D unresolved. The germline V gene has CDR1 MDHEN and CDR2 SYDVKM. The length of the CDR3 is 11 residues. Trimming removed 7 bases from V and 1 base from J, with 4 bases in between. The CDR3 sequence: CASISNTEAFF. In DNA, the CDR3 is TGTGCCAGCATCTCGAACACTGAAGCTTTCTTT. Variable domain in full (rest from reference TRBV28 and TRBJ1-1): DVKVTQSSRYLVKRTGEKVFLECVQDMDHENMFWYRQDPGLGLRLIYFSYDVKMKEKGDIPEGYSVSREKKERFSLILESASTNQTSMYLCASISNTEAFFGQGTRLTVV.

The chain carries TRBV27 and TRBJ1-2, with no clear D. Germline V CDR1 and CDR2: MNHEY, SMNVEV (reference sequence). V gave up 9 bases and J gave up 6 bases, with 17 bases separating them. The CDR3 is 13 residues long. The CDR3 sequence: CASGPRRMDGYTF. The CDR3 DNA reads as TGTGCCAGTGGGCCCCGACGGATGGATGGCTACACCTTC.

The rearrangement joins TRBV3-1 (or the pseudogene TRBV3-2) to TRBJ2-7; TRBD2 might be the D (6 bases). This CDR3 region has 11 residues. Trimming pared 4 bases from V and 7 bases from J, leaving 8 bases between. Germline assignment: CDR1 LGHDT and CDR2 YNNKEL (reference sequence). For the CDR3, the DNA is TGTGCCAGCAGCCGTGCGGGGGAGCAGTACTTC. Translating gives CASSRAGEQYF.

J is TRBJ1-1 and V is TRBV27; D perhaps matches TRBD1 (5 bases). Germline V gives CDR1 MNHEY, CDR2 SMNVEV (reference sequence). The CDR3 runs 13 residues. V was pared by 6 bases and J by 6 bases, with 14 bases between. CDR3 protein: CASSQGGGAEAFF. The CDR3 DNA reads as TGTGCCAGCAGCCAAGGCGGGGGAGCTGAAGCTTTCTTT.

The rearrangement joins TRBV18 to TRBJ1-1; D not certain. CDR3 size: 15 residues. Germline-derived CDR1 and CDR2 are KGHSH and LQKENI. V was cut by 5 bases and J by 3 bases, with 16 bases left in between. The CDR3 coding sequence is TGTGCCAGCTCATCCCTAGGAGGAGTGGACACTGAAGCTTTCTTT. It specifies CASSSLGGVDTEAFF.

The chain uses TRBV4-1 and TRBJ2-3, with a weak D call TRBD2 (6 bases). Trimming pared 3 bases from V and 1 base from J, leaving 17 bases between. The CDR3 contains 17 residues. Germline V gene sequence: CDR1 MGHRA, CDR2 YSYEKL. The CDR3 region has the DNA TGCGCCAGCAGCCAGAAGGCTCAGGCGGGGCGCACAGATACGCAGTATTTT. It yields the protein CASSQKAQAGRTDTQYF.

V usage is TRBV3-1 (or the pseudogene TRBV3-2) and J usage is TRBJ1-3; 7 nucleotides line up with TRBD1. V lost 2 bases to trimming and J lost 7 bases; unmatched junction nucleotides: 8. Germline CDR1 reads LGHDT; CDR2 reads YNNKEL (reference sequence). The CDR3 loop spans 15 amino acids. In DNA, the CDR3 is TGTGCCAGCAGCCAACCTGACAGGGAAGCGAACACCATATATTTT. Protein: CASSQPDREANTIYF.

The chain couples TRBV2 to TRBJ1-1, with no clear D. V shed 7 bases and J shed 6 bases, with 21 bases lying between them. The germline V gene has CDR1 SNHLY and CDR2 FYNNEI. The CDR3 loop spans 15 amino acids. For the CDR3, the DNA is TGTGCCAGCACCCTTGCGCTACAGCAACGCCCTGAAGCTTTCTTT. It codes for CASTLALQQRPEAFF.

CDR3 coding DNA: TGCGCCAGCAGCCAAGGAGGAGCGAGAGACAGGGCCCTTAGGCAGTACTTC. It codes for CASSQGGARDRALRQYF. The chain joins TRBV4-1 to TRBJ2-7; 7 bases map to TRBD1. Germline V CDR1 and CDR2: MGHRA, YSYEKL. This CDR3 is built from 17 residues. V trimming: 1 base; J trimming: 9 bases; junction bases outside the gene matches: 18.

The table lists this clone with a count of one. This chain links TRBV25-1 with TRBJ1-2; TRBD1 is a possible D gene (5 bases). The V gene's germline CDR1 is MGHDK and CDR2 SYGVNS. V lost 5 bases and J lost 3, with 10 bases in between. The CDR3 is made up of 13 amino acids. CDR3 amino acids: CASSQGVDYGYTF. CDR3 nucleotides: TGTGCCAGCAGTCAAGGGGTGGACTATGGCTACACCTTC.

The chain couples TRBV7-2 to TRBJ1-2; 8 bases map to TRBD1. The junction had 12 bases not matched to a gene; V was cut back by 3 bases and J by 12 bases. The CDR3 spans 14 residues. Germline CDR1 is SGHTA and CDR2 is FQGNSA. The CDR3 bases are TGTGCCAGCAGCTTCCCGACAGGGGCCCGTCCTAACACCTTC. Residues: CASSFPTGARPNTF.

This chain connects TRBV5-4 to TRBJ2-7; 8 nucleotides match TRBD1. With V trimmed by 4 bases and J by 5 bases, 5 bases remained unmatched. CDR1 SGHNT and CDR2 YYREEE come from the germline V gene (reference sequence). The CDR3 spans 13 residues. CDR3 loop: CASSLTGADEQYF. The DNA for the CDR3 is TGTGCCAGCAGCCTGACAGGGGCCGACGAGCAGTACTTC.

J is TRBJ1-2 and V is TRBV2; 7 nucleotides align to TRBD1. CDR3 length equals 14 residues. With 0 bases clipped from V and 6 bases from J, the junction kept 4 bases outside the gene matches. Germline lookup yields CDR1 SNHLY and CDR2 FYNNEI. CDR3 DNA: TGTGCCAGCAGTGAAGCGCGACAGGGAAATGGCTACACCTTC. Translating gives CASSEARQGNGYTF.

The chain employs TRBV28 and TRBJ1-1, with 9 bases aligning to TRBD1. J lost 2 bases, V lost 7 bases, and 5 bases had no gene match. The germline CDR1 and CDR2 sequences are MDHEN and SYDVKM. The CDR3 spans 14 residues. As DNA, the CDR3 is TGTGCCAGCACCCCCACAGGGGGCAACACTGAAGCTTTCTTT. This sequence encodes CASTPTGGNTEAFF.

The CDR3 loop is CASKQLRTGQREQYF. DNA of the CDR3: TGTGCCAGCAAACAATTGAGGACAGGGCAACGCGAGCAGTACTTC. The J gene is TRBJ2-7, the V gene TRBV6-5; 8 positions match TRBD1. V shed 7 bases and J 6 bases; nucleotides not matched to a gene: 14. Germline V gene sequence: CDR1 MNHEY, CDR2 SVGAGI. The CDR3 spans 15 residues.

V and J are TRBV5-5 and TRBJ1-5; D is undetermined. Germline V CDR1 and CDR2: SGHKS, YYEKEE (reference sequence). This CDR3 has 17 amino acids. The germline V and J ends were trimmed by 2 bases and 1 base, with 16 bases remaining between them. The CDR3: CASSLGLSPVSNQPQHF. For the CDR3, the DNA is TGTGCCAGCAGCTTAGGACTATCCCCAGTGAGCAATCAGCCCCAGCATTTT.

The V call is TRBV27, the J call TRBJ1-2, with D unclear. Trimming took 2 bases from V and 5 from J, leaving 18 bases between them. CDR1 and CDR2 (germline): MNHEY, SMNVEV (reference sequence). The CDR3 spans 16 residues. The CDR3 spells CASSLKARGLGYGYTF. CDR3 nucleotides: TGTGCCAGCAGTTTAAAGGCGCGGGGTTTAGGTTATGGCTACACCTTC.

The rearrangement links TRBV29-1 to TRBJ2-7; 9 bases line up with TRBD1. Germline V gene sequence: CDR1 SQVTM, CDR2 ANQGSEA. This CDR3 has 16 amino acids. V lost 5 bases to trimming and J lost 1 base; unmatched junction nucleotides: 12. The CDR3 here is CSVIPGTGISSYEQYF. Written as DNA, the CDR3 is TGCAGCGTTATTCCCGGGACAGGGATCTCTTCCTACGAGCAGTACTTC.

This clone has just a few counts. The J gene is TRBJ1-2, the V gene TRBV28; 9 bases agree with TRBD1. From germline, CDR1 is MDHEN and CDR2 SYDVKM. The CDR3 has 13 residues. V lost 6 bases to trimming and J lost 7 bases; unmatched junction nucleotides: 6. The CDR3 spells CASRYRGQSGYTF. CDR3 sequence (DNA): TGTGCCAGCAGATACAGGGGGCAGTCTGGCTACACCTTC.

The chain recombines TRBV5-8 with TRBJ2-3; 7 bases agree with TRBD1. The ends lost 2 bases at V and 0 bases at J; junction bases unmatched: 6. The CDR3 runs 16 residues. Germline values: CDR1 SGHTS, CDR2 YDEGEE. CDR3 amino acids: CASSFGTVPSTDTQYF. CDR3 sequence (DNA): TGTGCCAGCAGCTTCGGGACAGTTCCTAGCACAGATACGCAGTATTTT.

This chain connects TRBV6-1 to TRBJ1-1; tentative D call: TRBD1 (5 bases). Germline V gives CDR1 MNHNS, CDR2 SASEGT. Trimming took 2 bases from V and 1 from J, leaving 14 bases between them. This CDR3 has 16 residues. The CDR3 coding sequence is TGTGCCAGCAGTGAATACGGGAGGGGAAGGAACACTGAAGCTTTCTTT. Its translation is CASSEYGRGRNTEAFF.

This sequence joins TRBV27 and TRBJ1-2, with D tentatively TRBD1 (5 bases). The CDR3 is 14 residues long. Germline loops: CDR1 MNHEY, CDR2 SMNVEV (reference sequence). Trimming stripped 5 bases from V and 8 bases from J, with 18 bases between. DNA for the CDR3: TGTGCCAGCAGTCGAGGCCCGGGGGATGGGGGCTACACCTTC. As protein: CASSRGPGDGGYTF.

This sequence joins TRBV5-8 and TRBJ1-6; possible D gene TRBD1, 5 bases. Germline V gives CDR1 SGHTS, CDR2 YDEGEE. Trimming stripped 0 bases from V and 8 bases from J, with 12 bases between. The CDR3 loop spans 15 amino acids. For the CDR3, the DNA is TGTGCCAGCAGCTTGGCCGGCAGGGAGGATTCACCCCTCCACTTT. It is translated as CASSLAGREDSPLHF.

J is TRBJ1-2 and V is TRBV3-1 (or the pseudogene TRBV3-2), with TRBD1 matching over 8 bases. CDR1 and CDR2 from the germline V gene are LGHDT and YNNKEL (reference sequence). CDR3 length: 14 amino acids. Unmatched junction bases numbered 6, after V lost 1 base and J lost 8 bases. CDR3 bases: TGTGCCAGCAGCCAAGCCCAGGGGGCCAACGGCTACACCTTC. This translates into CASSQAQGANGYTF.

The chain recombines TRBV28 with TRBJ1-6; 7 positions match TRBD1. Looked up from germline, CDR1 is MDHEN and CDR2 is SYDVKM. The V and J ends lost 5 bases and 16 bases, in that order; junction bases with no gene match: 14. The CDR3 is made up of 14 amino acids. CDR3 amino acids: CASSQGQSQFSLHF. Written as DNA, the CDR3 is TGTGCCAGCAGTCAGGGACAGTCCCAGTTTTCTCTCCACTTT. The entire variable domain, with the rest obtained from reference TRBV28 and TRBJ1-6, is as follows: DVKVTQSSRYLVKRTGEKVFLECVQDMDHENMFWYRQDPGLGLRLIYFSYDVKMKEKGDIPEGYSVSREKKERFSLILESASTNQTSMYLCASSQGQSQFSLHFGNGTRLTVT.

The CDR3 coding sequence is TGTGCCAGCAGTTTTACCAGCTCCTACGAGCAGTACTTC. Amino acid sequence: CASSFTSSYEQYF. The rearrangement joins TRBV27 to TRBJ2-7; no clear D. CDR3 length equals 13 residues. CDR1 is MNHEY and CDR2 is SMNVEV in the germline V gene (reference sequence). V was cut by 3 bases and J by 0 bases, with 6 bases left in between.

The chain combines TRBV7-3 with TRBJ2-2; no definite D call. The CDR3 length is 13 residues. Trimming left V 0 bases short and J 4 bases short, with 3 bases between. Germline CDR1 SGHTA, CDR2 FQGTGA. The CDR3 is CASSLTATGELFF. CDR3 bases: TGTGCCAGCAGCTTAACAGCCACCGGGGAGCTGTTTTTT.